This T cell receptor beta chain was captured in a study of cytomegalovirus exposure and HLA in healthy donors. Overall study: Unique TCRs numbering roughly 85 million, obtained from HLA-typed donors, made up an early data release.

Donors counted as nominally healthy when sampled, yet unrecorded immune exposures were likely. This clone has only a few counts. Its antigen is unidentified. The PCR had 60 Vbeta and 13 Jbeta primers. TCRdb's copy holds only in-frame clones and misses some; the assay was immunoSEQ multiplex PCR. Among 130,000 to 150,000 clones listed, just under 75% were seen once. This CDR3 comprises 14 residues. Between the trimmed V and J ends, which lost 7 bases and 8 bases, there was a span of 20 bases. Germline V gene lookup returns CDR1 MNHNS and CDR2 SASEGT. Study observations and caveats: HLA-A and HLA-B allele assignments for most subjects were reportedly predicted accurately using TCR beta sequences. Later, TCR association rates were found to vary by HLA locus, highest for DRB1 and lowest for HLA-C.

The V call is TRBV6-1, the J call TRBJ1-2; maybe TRBD1 (5 bases). The material sequenced was PBMCs. The sequence was obtained from a woman aged 18-29 years in good health and CMV-seronegative. CDR3 amino acids: CASTGRQGVSGYTF. CDR3 coding DNA: TGTGCCAGCACCGGGCGCCAGGGTGTTTCGGGCTACACCTTC.